These 23 T cell receptor beta chains originate from one sample sequenced in a study of shared clonotypes between healthy human individuals. Repertoires were generated with immunoSEQ multiplex PCR, while TCRdb's copy carries only in-frame clones and drops some. The sample lists around 700,000 clones; roughly 70% were seen once. The sequenced material came from memory CD4+ T cells sorted from blood. The subset is: CD45RA-negative fraction. Every receptor here comes from a woman in her 30s in good health.

This clone was counted only a few times. The chain recombines TRBV10-3 with TRBJ2-7; D perhaps matches TRBD1 (7 bases). Trimming pared 8 bases from V and 0 bases from J, leaving 17 bases between. Germline V gene sequence: CDR1 ENHRY, CDR2 SYGVKD. The CDR3 runs 15 residues. CDR3 nucleotides: TGTGCCATCGGAGGGGGCCCCGGAGGCTCCTACGAGCAGTACTTC. It translates to CAIGGGPGGSYEQYF.

This sequence joins TRBV11-3 and TRBJ2-3; TRBD2 agrees at 9 bases. Losses at the gene ends were 3 bases for V and 6 bases for J; bases not matched to a gene: 13. CDR1 and CDR2 from the germline V gene are SGHNT and YENEEA. This CDR3 comprises 17 residues. The CDR3 protein is CASSFGTTSGSVDTQYF. The CDR3 DNA reads as TGTGCCAGCAGCTTCGGTACAACTAGCGGGTCGGTGGATACGCAGTATTTT.

The rearrangement uses TRBV19 and TRBJ2-5; 8 bases are a match to TRBD1. The ends lost 1 base at V and 5 bases at J; junction bases unmatched: 6. This CDR3 has 15 amino acids. The germline V gene encodes CDR1 LNHDA and CDR2 SQIVND (reference sequence). The CDR3 DNA follows: TGTGCCAGTAGTATAGTTGGCAGGGGGCGGGAGACCCAGTACTTC. It translates to CASSIVGRGRETQYF.

The chain recombines TRBV5-8 with TRBJ2-2, with 7 bases lining up with TRBD1. Germline lookup yields CDR1 SGHTS and CDR2 YDEGEE. The CDR3 has 19 residues. V shed 3 bases and J 3 bases; nucleotides not matched to a gene: 17. Written as DNA, the CDR3 is TGTGCCAGCAGCTGGGGCCGGACCCAGACAGGGTGGGACACCGGGGAGCTGTTTTTT. This codes for CASSWGRTQTGWDTGELFF. The full variable domain, with the rest looked up from reference TRBV5-8 and TRBJ2-2, is EAGVTQSPTHLIKTRGQQATLRCSPISGHTSVYWYQQALGLGLQFLLWYDEGEERNRGNFPPRFSGRQFPNYSSELNVNALELEDSALYLCASSWGRTQTGWDTGELFFGEGSRLTVL.

The chain has TRBV5-1 and TRBJ2-5; the D is unclear. The V end was cut by 0 bases, the J end by 1 base, with 10 bases between. The CDR3 spans 15 residues. Germline loops: CDR1 SGHRS, CDR2 YFSETQ. CDR3 in amino acids: CASSLVLNSQETQYF. For the CDR3, the DNA is TGCGCCAGCAGCTTGGTTCTTAACTCCCAAGAGACCCAGTACTTC.

The V gene is TRBV7-2, the J gene TRBJ2-5; TRBD2 matches at 8 bases. The V gene's germline CDR1 is SGHTA and CDR2 FQGNSA. CDR3 length equals 16 residues. V lost 0 bases and J lost 2; bases outside the gene matches: 5. Here the CDR3 reads CASSLAGTSFQETQYF. The CDR3, as DNA: TGTGCCAGCAGCTTAGCAGGGACTAGTTTTCAAGAGACCCAGTACTTC.

This sequence joins TRBV7-9 and TRBJ2-7, with 8 positions matching TRBD2. With V trimmed by 5 bases and J by 5 bases, 11 bases remained unmatched. This CDR3 contains 15 residues. Germline CDR1 reads SEHNR; CDR2 reads FQNEAQ (reference sequence). Written as DNA, the CDR3 is TGTGCCAGCAGCGACACGGGACTAGTCATGAACGAGCAGTACTTC. Translation gives CASSDTGLVMNEQYF.

The chain recombines TRBV7-2 with TRBJ2-7; D tentatively reads TRBD1 or TRBD2 (5 bases each). The V and J ends lost 0 bases and 6 bases respectively, with 18 bases between them. Germline V lookup: CDR1 SGHTA, CDR2 FQGNSA. CDR3 size: 16 residues. CDR3 coding DNA: TGTGCCAGCAGCTTAGCTTGGGACCTTGATCTACCCGAGCAGTACTTC. Protein product: CASSLAWDLDLPEQYF.

The chain links TRBV10-2 to TRBJ2-3, with unresolved D. In germline, CDR1 is WSHSY, CDR2 SAAADI. There are 12 residues in the CDR3. The germline V and J ends were trimmed by 6 bases and 2 bases, with 6 bases remaining between them. The CDR3 DNA reads as TGCGCCAGCAGGACGTACACAGATACGCAGTATTTT. This codes for CASRTYTDTQYF.

The gene calls are TRBV2 and TRBJ2-7, with D unresolved. The CDR3 consists of 11 residues. From germline, CDR1 is SNHLY and CDR2 FYNNEI. Trimming cost V 6 bases and J 0 bases, with 3 bases left between them. The CDR3 sequence is CASRGSYEQYF. In DNA form, the CDR3 reads TGTGCCAGCAGAGGCTCCTACGAGCAGTACTTC. The full variable domain, rest sourced from reference TRBV2 and TRBJ2-7, is EPEVTQTPSHQVTQMGQEVILRCVPISNHLYFYWYRQILGQKVEFLVSFYNNEISEKSEIFDDQFSVERPDGSNFTLKIRSTKLEDSAMYFCASRGSYEQYFGPGTRLTVT.

This rearrangement joins TRBV19 to TRBJ2-1; 12 bases are a match to TRBD2. J lost 7 bases, V lost 4 bases, and 5 bases had no gene match. CDR3 length: 15 amino acids. From germline, CDR1 is LNHDA and CDR2 SQIVND (reference sequence). Here the CDR3 DNA reads TGTGCCAGTAGTAATCTAGCGGGAGGGCAGAATGAGCAGTTCTTC. Amino acids: CASSNLAGGQNEQFF.

This chain uses TRBV6-1 with TRBJ1-5; tentatively, D is TRBD1 (6 bases). From germline, CDR1 is MNHNS and CDR2 SASEGT. This CDR3 contains 16 residues. The V end was cut by 4 bases, the J end by 4 bases, with 17 bases between. The CDR3 DNA sequence: TGTGCCAGCAGTGGAGAGCTGACAGGACTGAATCAGCCCCAGCATTTT. Amino acid sequence: CASSGELTGLNQPQHF.

DNA of the CDR3: TGTGCCAGCAGTCCACCAACATCTAGTCCAGATACGCAGTATTTT. Translating gives CASSPPTSSPDTQYF. The chain carries TRBV28 and TRBJ2-3; D remains ambiguous. Per germline, CDR1 MDHEN and CDR2 SYDVKM. There are 15 residues in the CDR3. V was shortened by 5 bases and J by 4 bases, with 16 bases between the two germline ends.

This clone was detected a few times. The chain joins TRBV28 to TRBJ2-1; D uncertain. The V and J ends lost 1 base and 4 bases respectively, with 11 bases between them. Germline V gene lookup returns CDR1 MDHEN and CDR2 SYDVKM. The CDR3 consists of 15 residues. The CDR3 region is CASSLSGEPYNEQFF. The CDR3 DNA reads as TGTGCCAGCAGTTTATCCGGAGAACCGTACAATGAGCAGTTCTTC.

The V and J genes are TRBV6-1 and TRBJ2-7; tentative D call: TRBD2 (6 bases). Germline-derived CDR1 and CDR2 are MNHNS and SASEGT. The length of the CDR3 is 14 residues. The V end was cut by 6 bases, the J end by 3 bases, with 15 bases between. The CDR3 region is CASRRQGAGYEQYF. The CDR3 DNA reads TGTGCCAGCAGAAGGCAAGGAGCGGGCTACGAGCAGTACTTC.

The rearrangement links TRBV25-1 to TRBJ2-7; 9 nucleotides agree with TRBD2. The CDR3 loop spans 13 amino acids. Trimming cost V 7 bases and J 5 bases; bases outside gene matches: 6. Germline CDR1 is MGHDK and CDR2 is SYGVNS. The CDR3 DNA reads TGTGCCAGCACCCAGCGGGAGGTCCACGAGCAGTACTTC. Translating it yields CASTQREVHEQYF.

The chain employs TRBV30 and TRBJ1-2; the D is unclear. The CDR3 contains 15 residues. Trimming removed 3 bases at V and 0 bases at J, with 14 bases between. Germline CDR1 and CDR2: GTSNPN and SVGIG (reference sequence). CDR3: CAWSPPGPANYGYTF. As DNA, the CDR3 is TGTGCCTGGAGCCCCCCGGGTCCAGCTAACTATGGCTACACCTTC.

The chain links TRBV19 to TRBJ1-4; D uncertain. The V and J ends lost 3 bases and 4 bases respectively, with 12 bases between them. CDR3 length: 15 residues. The V gene's germline CDR1 is LNHDA and CDR2 SQIVND (reference sequence). CDR3 protein: CASSMLSGYNEKLFF. The CDR3 nucleotides read TGTGCCAGTAGTATGCTCAGTGGTTATAATGAAAAACTGTTTTTT.

The V gene is TRBV5-6, the J gene TRBJ2-3, with 8 bases aligning to TRBD2. Unmatched junction bases numbered 9, after V lost 0 bases and J lost 3 bases. This CDR3 comprises 17 residues. Per germline, CDR1 SGHDT and CDR2 YYEEEE. The CDR3: CASSLADSGSGTDTQYF. The CDR3 DNA is TGTGCCAGCAGCTTGGCAGACAGCGGGAGTGGGACAGATACGCAGTATTTT.

The chain couples TRBV16 to TRBJ2-7; no definite D call. This CDR3 region has 13 residues. With 2 bases removed from V and 0 bases from J, the gap between germline ends came to 5 bases. The germline V gene has CDR1 KGHSY and CDR2 FQNENV. CDR3 bases: TGTGCCAGCAGCCAAGGCGACTCCTACGAGCAGTACTTC. It yields the protein CASSQGDSYEQYF.

The chain links TRBV29-1 to TRBJ2-5; D remains unclear. The CDR3 runs 13 residues. Germline V gene sequence: CDR1 SQVTM, CDR2 ANQGSEA. V lost 3 bases and J lost 2, with 10 bases in between. The CDR3 region is CSVDRGSQETQYF. The CDR3 bases are TGCAGCGTTGATAGAGGCAGTCAAGAGACCCAGTACTTC. Filled out from reference TRBV29-1 and TRBJ2-5, the complete variable domain reads SAVISQKPSRDICQRGTSLTIQCQVDSQVTMMFWYRQQPGQSLTLIATANQGSEATYESGFVIDKFPISRPNLTFSTLTVSNMSPEDSSIYLCSVDRGSQETQYFGPGTRLLVL.

The chain couples TRBV11-2 to TRBJ2-2; 11 bases agree with TRBD2. CDR1 SGHAT and CDR2 FQNNGV come from the germline V gene. The ends lost 0 bases at V and 7 bases at J; junction bases unmatched: 4. This CDR3 has 16 amino acids. CDR3 nucleotide sequence: TGTGCCAGCAGCTTAGATCTAGCGGGAGGATTCGGGGAGCTGTTTTTT. This encodes CASSLDLAGGFGELFF.

The rearrangement uses TRBV5-1 and TRBJ1-1; the D is unclear. In germline, CDR1 is SGHRS, CDR2 YFSETQ. The CDR3 loop spans 14 amino acids. The ends were cut back, 4 bases at V and 2 bases at J, with 12 bases in the middle. This CDR3 reads CASSNAGQNTEAFF. The CDR3 DNA reads as TGCGCCAGCAGCAACGCTGGGCAAAACACTGAAGCTTTCTTT. Looking up the rest from reference TRBV5-1 and TRBJ1-1 gives the full variable domain: KAGVTQTPRYLIKTRGQQVTLSCSPISGHRSVSWYQQTPGQGLQFLFEYFSETQRNKGNFPGRFSGRQFSNSRSEMNVSTLELGDSALYLCASSNAGQNTEAFFGQGTRLTVV.